This TCR beta chain was profiled in a study of cytomegalovirus exposure and HLA in healthy donors listed by TCRdb under 2017. Background on the whole study: According to an earlier analysis of a few hundred of the donors, about 179 million T cells yielded some 120 million unique TCR beta sequences and about 300 Gb of sequence data. A later analysis re-analyzed previously published TCR beta repertoires from about 730 donors and added high-resolution HLA genotyping to study TCR occurrence patterns. Among under 450 genotyped donors of the cohort, an average of around 240,000 unique TCR beta nucleotide sequences were sequenced per donor, around 20% of them non-productive. Every discovery cohort repertoire had been produced on one sequencing platform. Along with the approximately 700-subject first cohort, a separate validation cohort of over a hundred different subjects was used. In an earlier analysis of several hundred of the donors, high-throughput TCR beta sequencing was used to judge whether each TCR beta V gene segment behaved as functional or pseudogenic. The study was designed to test whether signatures of past pathogen exposure could be identified by cataloging public T cell receptors. Typing coverage varied by locus: roughly 620-640 donors for A, B, C, DRB1 and DQB1; approximately 520 for DQA1; around 610 for DPA1; around 450 for DPB1. Both class I and class II loci were covered by HLA typing, at four-digit resolution. In the later analysis, no new phenotypic data were used to find candidate immune exposures; instead, reliance was placed on TCR beta sequences and their occurrence across donors. Several DR-DQ haplotypes were handled as single units for association and clustering because linkage in the cohort was strong. The study combined high-throughput TCR immunosequencing, statistical association of individual TCRs with disease status, and machine learning to predict cytomegalovirus infection status. A later genetic analysis used genome-wide SNP genotypes for about 60% of the roughly 700 donors, treating that subset as a discovery cohort. The T cell repertoires of 666 subjects were profiled by immunosequencing and related to cytomegalovirus serostatus. About 300 gigabases of sequencing data and 70 million to 95 million unique TCR sequences made up an early release that covered several hundred HLA-typed donors. Among the roughly 400 genotyped donors, approximately 76% belonged to the genetic ancestry cluster associated with self-reported Caucasian donors. Alongside the repertoire data, information on donor age, sex, ethnicity and CMV serostatus was compiled.

Measured from the cysteine to the phenylalanine, the CDR3 is 14 residues long. Only the CDR3 part of the read is kept: 42 bases, read in frame from the first base. Via the germline V gene, CDR1 is KGHSH and CDR2 LQKENI. Trimming costs V 3 bases and J 3 bases, and their ends lie 11 bases apart. Broad study findings and their caveats: In this cohort, only TCR beta chains were sequenced, and detectable features were limited by the absence of alpha or paired-chain data. In a later analysis, several top co-occurrence clusters were reported to appear linked to parvovirus B19, influenza, CMV and Epstein-Barr virus. In vitro tests confirmed that a few of the cytomegalovirus-associated TCR beta chains recognize cytomegalovirus antigens. Most TCR sequences were seen in very few donors, while some public TCRs were found in many individuals. The earlier analysis of approximately 540 of the donors excluded some 15 rarely observed V segments, including chromosome 9 orphons, because counts were too low. At a false discovery rate of 0.05, a later analysis linked 16,951 TCR beta sequences to specific HLA alleles. Sequencing depth was assumed to be roughly uniform across donors in the presence/absence analyses, though that assumption may not hold. Strong co-occurrence of HLA alleles, especially DR and DQ, made assigning TCR associations to individual alleles difficult. According to the authors, the approach could potentially be generalized to other disease states and immunological phenotypes. In a later analysis, TCR association rates were found to vary across HLA loci, with the most associated TCRs seen for DRB1 alleles and the fewest for HLA-C alleles. Cytomegalovirus status was reported to be diagnosed by the classifier with high specificity and sensitivity in both the original and validation cohorts. An association between a missense DCLRE1C variant and V-gene and J-gene trimming of TCR beta chains was found in a later genetic analysis and replicated in an independent cohort. In a later genetic analysis, fewer N-insertions in productive TCRs were reported among donors in an Asian-associated ancestry cluster than the roughly 670-donor mean. A cluster of highly shared sequence variants was judged likely to represent a technical artifact of the sequencing pipeline. Compared with equally common non-associated chains, HLA-associated TCR beta chains in a later analysis were more clonally expanded and had lower generation probabilities. A total of 150 to 200 TCR beta chains were listed by the study as associated with cytomegalovirus. A further reported finding was that TCR beta sequences accurately predicted the HLA-A and HLA-B alleles for most subjects in the first cohort. The 87-base-pair reads could not distinguish some IMGT-functional V segments, including TRBV6-2 and TRBV6-3, so those segments were excluded. Linkage disequilibrium might explain the correlated functional status among segregating V segments, but an unknown experimental factor could not be ruled out. In an earlier analysis of more than 500 of the donors, most TCR beta V segments appeared in productive rearrangements about 87% or about 30% of the time, broadly matching IMGT annotations. Because HLA typing was missing for some donors at each locus, association tests included only the typed subset. CMV serostatus was the only immune exposure information available for the cohort. In a later analysis, most CMV-associated TCR beta chains were found to appear HLA-restricted, with HLA associations seemingly driven largely by CMV exposure.

In total, approximately 690 healthy bone marrow donors made up the cohort. Cohort members were all nominally healthy when sampled, although unrecorded immune exposures were likely present. The donor was CMV seropositive and was included in the group of 300 or so seropositive cohort members. Each donor provided a peripheral blood sample, and peripheral blood mononuclear cells were used for TCR beta sequencing. Genomic DNA was extracted from the blood cell samples with the Qiagen DNeasy Blood Extraction Kit. The receptor library was made with the immunoSEQ multiplex PCR assay. For the multiplex PCR, a mixture combining 60 forward primers for TCR Vbeta segments and 13 reverse primers for TCR Jbeta segments was used. The CDR3 region of rearranged TCR beta genes was amplified from genomic DNA with a multiplex PCR assay. The amplified TCR beta libraries were sequenced on the Illumina HiSeq System as 87-base-pair reads. From the authors' description of their analysis: Across the 600 to 700 repertoires, a later analysis counted about 81 million unique TCR beta chains, 9 million to 14 million of which were shared by at least two donors. Raw reads were error-corrected and collapsed into unique sequences with a nearest-neighbor algorithm that merged closely related sequences to remove PCR and sequencing errors. To assign V, D and J gene segments, CDR3 sequences were aligned to IMGT reference sequences. Each retained sequence needed at least a six-nucleotide match to both a V gene segment and a J gene segment. A rearrangement counted as productive if the CDR3 had no stop codons and remained in frame with V and J, and every other rearrangement counted as non-productive. Following IMGT convention, CDR3 was defined as the stretch from the second conserved V-encoded cysteine to the conserved J-encoded phenylalanine. The earlier analysis of 500 to 650 of the donors excluded any sequence lacking an unambiguous match to a single V gene segment. In an earlier analysis of a few hundred of the donors, V segments were called functional above 56.7% productive rearrangements and were called segregating when the between-donor standard deviation exceeded 5%. To diagnose cytomegalovirus status from the catalog of TCR beta chain sequences, a statistical classification framework was built. V and J gene assignment, in a later analysis, came from comparing TCR nucleotide sequences with IMGT/GENE-DB human TR gene sequences. The TCRdist pipeline was used in a later analysis to assign CDR3 sequences and most-parsimonious VDJ recombination scenarios. In a later analysis, every TCR beta chain was defined by the combination of its CDR3 amino acid sequence and its V-gene family, and reads without a unique V-gene family were dropped. To address suspected cross-contamination and a sequencing artifact, a later analysis removed around 600 highly shared, low-generation-probability nucleotide sequences. For each public chain, a later analysis derived a clonal expansion index from normalized ranks of inferred template counts within each repertoire. In a later analysis, generation probabilities were computed using a VDJ recombination model fitted to out-of-frame rearrangements, and the results were checked against IGoR. In a later analysis, TCR-TCR, TCR-HLA and TCR-CMV co-occurrence was scored with hypergeometric tests, and a repertoire-size bias correction was applied to TCR pairs. To estimate false discovery rates, a later analysis permuted the HLA or CMV assignments 20 times. In a later analysis, co-occurring TCRs were grouped using DBSCAN, and TCRdist sequence similarity was added for clustering within HLA-allele-positive subsets. Repertoires with fewer than 30,000 or more than 120,000 public chains were left out of co-occurrence clustering, as were five repertoires with anomalous nucleotide sharing. TCRdb re-hosts the immuneACCESS table, in-frame sequences only. Its copies lack some clones; in the studies checked, an unresolved V gene accounts for under half of them, and the cause for the rest is not known. Clone size and V and J calls were adopted from that table, with D and trimming inferred from the DNA. This sample holds approximately 120,000 clones; approximately 85% were observed only once. Less than 7% of the sample is taken by the ten largest.

Note on this clone: Its antigen target is currently unknown. No base qualities exist here, and no much larger clone lies one base off it.

Sequenced input: PBMCs. This clonotype was sampled from a woman aged 25 to 39 in good health and CMV-seropositive. The V and J segments used are TRBV18 and TRBJ1-1, with an unclear D gene assignment. The DNA sequence is TGTGCCAGCTCACCCTCACTAGAGTACACTGAAGCTTTCTTT. It translates as CASSPSLEYTEAFF.